This entry is about one T cell receptor (beta chain). No antigen is known for it. Trimming shortened V by 3 bases and J by 9 bases, and 23 bases separated the two germline ends. This CDR3 spans 16 amino acids. Germline CDR1 is MNHEY and CDR2 is SMNVEV (reference sequence). The entry originates in a study of T cell responses to AZD1222 COVID-19 vaccine. Sequenced by immunoSEQ multiplex PCR; TCRdb stores in-frame clones only, minus some. The data contain under 150,000 clones, 92% of them singletons. General study points: White British donors predominated, females outnumbered males, and clonal diversity was possibly underestimated. The repertoires were collected only after the peak T cell response. Dominant CD4 TCR responses targeted spike regions 160-218 and 743-854. As reported, nearly half of all spike-specific TCRs target variant regions that are unmutated.

Sample: peripheral blood, taken on day 0 of AZD1222 vaccination. The TCR originated in an adult in good health. The genes are TRBV27 and TRBJ2-5; D might be TRBD2 (7 bases). CDR3 protein: CASSLEGGPTIRSQYF. In DNA, the CDR3 is TGTGCCAGCAGTTTGGAGGGGGGGCCCACGATAAGATCCCAGTACTTC.